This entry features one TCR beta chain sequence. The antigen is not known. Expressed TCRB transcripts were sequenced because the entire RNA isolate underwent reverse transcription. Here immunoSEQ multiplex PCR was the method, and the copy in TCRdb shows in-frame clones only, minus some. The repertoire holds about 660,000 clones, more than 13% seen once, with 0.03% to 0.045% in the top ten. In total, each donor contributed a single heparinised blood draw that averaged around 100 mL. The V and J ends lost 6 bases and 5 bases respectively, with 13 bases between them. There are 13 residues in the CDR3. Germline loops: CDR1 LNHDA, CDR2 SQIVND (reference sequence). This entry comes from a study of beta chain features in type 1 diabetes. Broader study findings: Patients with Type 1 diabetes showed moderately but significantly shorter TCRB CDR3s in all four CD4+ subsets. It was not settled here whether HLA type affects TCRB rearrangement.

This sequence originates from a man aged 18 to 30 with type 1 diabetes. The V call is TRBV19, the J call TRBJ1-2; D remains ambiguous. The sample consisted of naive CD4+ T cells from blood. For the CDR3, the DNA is TGTGCCAGTAGACCGGGAGCTGAGTATGGCTACACCTTC. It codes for CASRPGAEYGYTF.